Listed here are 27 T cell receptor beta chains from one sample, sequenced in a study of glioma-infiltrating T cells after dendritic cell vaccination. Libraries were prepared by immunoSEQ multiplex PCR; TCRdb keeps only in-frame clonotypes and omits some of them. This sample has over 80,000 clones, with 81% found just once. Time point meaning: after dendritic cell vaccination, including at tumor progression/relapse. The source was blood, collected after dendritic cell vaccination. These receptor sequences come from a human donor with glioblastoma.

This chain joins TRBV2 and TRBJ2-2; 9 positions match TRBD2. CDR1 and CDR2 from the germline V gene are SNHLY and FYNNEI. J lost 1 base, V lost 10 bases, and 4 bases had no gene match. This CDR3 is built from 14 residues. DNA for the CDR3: TGTGCCACCGCTAGCGGGGTGAACACCGGGGAGCTGTTTTTT. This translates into CATASGVNTGELFF.

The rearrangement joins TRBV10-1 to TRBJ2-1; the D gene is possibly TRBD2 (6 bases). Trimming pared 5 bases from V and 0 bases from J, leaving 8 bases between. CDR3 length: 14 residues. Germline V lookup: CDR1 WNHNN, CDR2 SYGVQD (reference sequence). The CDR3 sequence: CASSSGFSYNEQFF. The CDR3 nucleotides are TGCGCCAGCAGTAGCGGGTTCTCCTACAATGAGCAGTTCTTC.

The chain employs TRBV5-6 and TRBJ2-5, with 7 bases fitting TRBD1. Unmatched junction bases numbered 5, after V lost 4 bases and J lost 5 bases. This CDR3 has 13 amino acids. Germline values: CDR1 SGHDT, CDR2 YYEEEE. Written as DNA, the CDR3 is TGTGCCAGCAGCAAGACAGGGCCGGAGACCCAGTACTTC. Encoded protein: CASSKTGPETQYF. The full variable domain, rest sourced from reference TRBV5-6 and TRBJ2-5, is DAGVTQSPTHLIKTRGQQVTLRCSPKSGHDTVSWYQQALGQGPQFIFQYYEEEERQRGNFPDRFSGHQFPNYSSELNVNALLLGDSALYLCASSKTGPETQYFGPGTRLLVL.

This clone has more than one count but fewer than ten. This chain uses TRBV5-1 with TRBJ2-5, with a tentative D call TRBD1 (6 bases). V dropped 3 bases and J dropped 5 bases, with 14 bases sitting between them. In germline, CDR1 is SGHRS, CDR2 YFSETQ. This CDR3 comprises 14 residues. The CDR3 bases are TGCGCCAGCAGCTGGGTAGGGGGTAGGGAGACCCAGTACTTC. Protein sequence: CASSWVGGRETQYF.

CDR3: CASSVGEGPEAFF. CDR3 sequence (DNA): TGTGCCAGCAGCGTGGGAGAAGGACCTGAAGCTTTCTTT. J is TRBJ1-1 and V is TRBV7-9; D is uncertain. The V end lost 5 bases, the J end lost 6 bases, and 13 bases lay between the germline ends. CDR1 is SEHNR, CDR2 FQNEAQ, per germline (reference sequence). The CDR3 consists of 13 residues.

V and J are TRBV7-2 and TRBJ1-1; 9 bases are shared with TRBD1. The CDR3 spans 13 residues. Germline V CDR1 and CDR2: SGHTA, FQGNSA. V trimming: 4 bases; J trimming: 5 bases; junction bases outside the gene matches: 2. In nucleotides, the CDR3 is TGTGCCAGCAGCTACAGGGGGCGGACTGAAGCTTTCTTT. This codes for CASSYRGRTEAFF.

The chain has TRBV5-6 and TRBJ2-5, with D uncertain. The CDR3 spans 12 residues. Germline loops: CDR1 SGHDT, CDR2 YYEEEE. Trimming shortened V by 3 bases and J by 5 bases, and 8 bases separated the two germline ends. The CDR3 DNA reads TGTGCCAGCAGCTGGTCCCAGGAGACCCAGTACTTC. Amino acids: CASSWSQETQYF.

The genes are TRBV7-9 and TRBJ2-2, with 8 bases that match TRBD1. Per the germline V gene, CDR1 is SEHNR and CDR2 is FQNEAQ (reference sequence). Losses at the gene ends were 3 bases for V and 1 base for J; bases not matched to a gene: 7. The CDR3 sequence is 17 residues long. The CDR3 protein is CASSFRTGRVNTGELFF. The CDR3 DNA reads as TGTGCCAGCAGCTTTAGGACAGGGCGAGTGAACACCGGGGAGCTGTTTTTT.

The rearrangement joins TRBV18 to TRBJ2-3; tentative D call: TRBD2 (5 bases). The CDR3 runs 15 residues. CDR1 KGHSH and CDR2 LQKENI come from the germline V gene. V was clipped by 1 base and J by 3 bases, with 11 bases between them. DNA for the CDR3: TGTGCCAGCTCACCACTTGGAGCGGAAACAGATACGCAGTATTTT. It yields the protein CASSPLGAETDTQYF.

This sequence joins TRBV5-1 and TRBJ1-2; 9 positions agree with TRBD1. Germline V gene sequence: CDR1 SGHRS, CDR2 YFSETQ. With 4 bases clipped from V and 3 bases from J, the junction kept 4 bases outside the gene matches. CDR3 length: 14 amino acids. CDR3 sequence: CASSRDRADYGYTF. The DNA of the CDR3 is TGCGCCAGCAGCAGGGACAGGGCAGACTATGGCTACACCTTC.

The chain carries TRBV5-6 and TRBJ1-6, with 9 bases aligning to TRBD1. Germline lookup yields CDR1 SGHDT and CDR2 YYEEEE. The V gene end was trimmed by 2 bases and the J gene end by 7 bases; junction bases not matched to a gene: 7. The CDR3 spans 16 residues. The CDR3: CASSFGTGSGNSPLHF. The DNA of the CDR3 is TGTGCCAGCAGCTTCGGGACAGGGTCCGGGAATTCACCCCTCCACTTT. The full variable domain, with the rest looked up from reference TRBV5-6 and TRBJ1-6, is DAGVTQSPTHLIKTRGQQVTLRCSPKSGHDTVSWYQQALGQGPQFIFQYYEEEERQRGNFPDRFSGHQFPNYSSELNVNALLLGDSALYLCASSFGTGSGNSPLHFGNGTRLTVT.

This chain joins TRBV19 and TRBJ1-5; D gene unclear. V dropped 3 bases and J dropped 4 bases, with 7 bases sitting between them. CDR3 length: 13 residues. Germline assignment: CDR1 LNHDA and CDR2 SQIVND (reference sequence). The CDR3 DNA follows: TGTGCCAGTAGTATGCGGGGAAATCAGCCCCAGCATTTT. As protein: CASSMRGNQPQHF.

CDR3 in amino acids: CASSLGTANTGELFF. CDR3 in DNA: TGCGCCAGCAGCTTGGGGACAGCGAACACCGGGGAGCTGTTTTTT. The chain couples TRBV5-1 to TRBJ2-2; D possibly corresponds to TRBD1 (6 bases). Germline CDR1 is SGHRS and CDR2 is YFSETQ. The length of the CDR3 is 15 residues. V was pared by 0 bases and J by 0 bases, with 6 bases between.

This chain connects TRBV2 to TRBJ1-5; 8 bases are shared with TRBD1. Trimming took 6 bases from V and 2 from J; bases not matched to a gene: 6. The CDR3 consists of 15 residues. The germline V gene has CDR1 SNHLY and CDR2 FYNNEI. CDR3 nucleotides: TGTGCCAGCAGATTCCAGGGGGCGGGCAATCAGCCCCAGCATTTT. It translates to CASRFQGAGNQPQHF.

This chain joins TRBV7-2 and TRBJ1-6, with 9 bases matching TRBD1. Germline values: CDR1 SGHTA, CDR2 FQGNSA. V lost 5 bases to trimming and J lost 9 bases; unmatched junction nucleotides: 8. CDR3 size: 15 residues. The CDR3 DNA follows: TGTGCCAGCAGCCCCGCCGGGACAGGGCTTTCACCCCTCCACTTT. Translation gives CASSPAGTGLSPLHF. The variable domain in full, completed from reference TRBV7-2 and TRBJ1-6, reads GAGVSQSPSNKVTEKGKDVELRCDPISGHTALYWYRQSLGQGLEFLIYFQGNSAPDKSGLPSDRFSAERTGGSVSTLTIQRTQQEDSAVYLCASSPAGTGLSPLHFGNGTRLTVT.

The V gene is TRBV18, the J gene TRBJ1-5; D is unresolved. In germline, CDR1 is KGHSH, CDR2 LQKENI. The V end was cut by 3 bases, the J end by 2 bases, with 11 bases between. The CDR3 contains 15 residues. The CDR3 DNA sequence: TGTGCCAGCTCACCTGCCCCGGCGGGCAATCAGCCCCAGCATTTT. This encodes CASSPAPAGNQPQHF.

The CDR3 nucleotides are TGTGCCAGCAGCTTATCGGGAGGGCGCTACAATGAGCAGTTCTTC. The encoded protein is CASSLSGGRYNEQFF. This chain uses TRBV11-2 with TRBJ2-1; 8 bases align to TRBD2. V was pared by 2 bases and J by 3 bases, with 3 bases of the junction left unmatched. The CDR3 length is 15 residues. Germline lookup yields CDR1 SGHAT and CDR2 FQNNGV.

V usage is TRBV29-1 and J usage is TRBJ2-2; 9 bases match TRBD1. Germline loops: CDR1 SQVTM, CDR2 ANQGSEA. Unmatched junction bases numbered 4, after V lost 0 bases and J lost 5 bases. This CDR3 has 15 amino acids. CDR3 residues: CSVEDFDRGTGELFF. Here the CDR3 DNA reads TGCAGCGTTGAAGATTTCGACAGGGGGACCGGGGAGCTGTTTTTT.

This chain's CDR3 is CASSLVLAGDNEQFF. The CDR3 nucleotides read TGCGCCAGCAGCTTGGTCCTAGCGGGGGACAATGAGCAGTTCTTC. This chain connects TRBV5-1 to TRBJ2-1; 10 positions agree with TRBD2. The CDR3 covers 15 residues. V was clipped by 0 bases and J by 5 bases; unmatched bases: 2. Germline V gives CDR1 SGHRS, CDR2 YFSETQ.

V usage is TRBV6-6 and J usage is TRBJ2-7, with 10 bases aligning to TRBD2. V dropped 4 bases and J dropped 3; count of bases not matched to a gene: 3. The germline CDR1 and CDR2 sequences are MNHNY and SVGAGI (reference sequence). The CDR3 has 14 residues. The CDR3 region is CASSFLAGVYEQYV. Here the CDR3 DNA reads TGTGCCAGCAGTTTCCTAGCGGGGGTCTACGAGCAGTACGTC.

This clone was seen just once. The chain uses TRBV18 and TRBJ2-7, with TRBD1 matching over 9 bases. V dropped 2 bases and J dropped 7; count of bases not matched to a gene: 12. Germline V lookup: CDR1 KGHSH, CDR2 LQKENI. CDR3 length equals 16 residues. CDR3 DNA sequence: TGTGCCAGCTCACCAATGGCCCCGACAGGGGGTTATGAGCAGTACTTC. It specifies CASSPMAPTGGYEQYF. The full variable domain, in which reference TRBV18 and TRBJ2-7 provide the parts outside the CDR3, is NAGVMQNPRHLVRRRGQEARLRCSPMKGHSHVYWYRQLPEEGLKFMVYLQKENIIDESGMPKERFSAEFPKEGPSILRIQQVVRGDSAAYFCASSPMAPTGGYEQYFGPGTRLTVT.

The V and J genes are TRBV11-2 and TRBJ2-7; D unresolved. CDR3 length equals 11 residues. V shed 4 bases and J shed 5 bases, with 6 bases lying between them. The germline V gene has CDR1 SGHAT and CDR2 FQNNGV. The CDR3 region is CASSSTDEQYV. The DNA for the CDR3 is TGTGCCAGCAGCTCCACAGACGAGCAGTACGTC.

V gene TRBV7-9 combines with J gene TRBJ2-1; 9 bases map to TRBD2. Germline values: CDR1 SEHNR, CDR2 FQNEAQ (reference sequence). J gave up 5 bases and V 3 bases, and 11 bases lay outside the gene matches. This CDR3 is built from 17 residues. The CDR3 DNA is TGTGCCAGCAGCTTCTCCGCGGGGGGGCCCCTAGACAATGAGCAGTTCTTC. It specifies CASSFSAGGPLDNEQFF.

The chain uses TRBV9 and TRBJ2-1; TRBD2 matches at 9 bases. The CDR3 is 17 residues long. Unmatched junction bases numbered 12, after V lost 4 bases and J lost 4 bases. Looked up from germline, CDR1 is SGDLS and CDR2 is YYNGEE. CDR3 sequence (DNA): TGTGCCAGCAGCCTAGAAATGGGAGCGGGAGGTTACAATGAGCAGTTCTTC. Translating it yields CASSLEMGAGGYNEQFF. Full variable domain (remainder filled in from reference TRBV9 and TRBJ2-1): DSGVTQTPKHLITATGQRVTLRCSPRSGDLSVYWYQQSLDQGLQFLIQYYNGEERAKGNILERFSAQQFPDLHSELNLSSLELGDSALYFCASSLEMGAGGYNEQFFGPGTRLTVL.

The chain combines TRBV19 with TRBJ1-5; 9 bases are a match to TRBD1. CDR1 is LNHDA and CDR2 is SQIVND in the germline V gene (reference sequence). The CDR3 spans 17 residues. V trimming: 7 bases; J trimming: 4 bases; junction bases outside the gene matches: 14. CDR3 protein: CASNRNTGTGRNQPQHF. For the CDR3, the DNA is TGTGCCAGTAATCGAAACACAGGGACAGGGCGAAATCAGCCCCAGCATTTT. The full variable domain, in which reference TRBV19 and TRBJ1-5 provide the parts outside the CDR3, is DGGITQSPKYLFRKEGQNVTLSCEQNLNHDAMYWYRQDPGQGLRLIYYSQIVNDFQKGDIAEGYSVSREKKESFPLTVTSAQKNPTAFYLCASNRNTGTGRNQPQHFGDGTRLSIL.

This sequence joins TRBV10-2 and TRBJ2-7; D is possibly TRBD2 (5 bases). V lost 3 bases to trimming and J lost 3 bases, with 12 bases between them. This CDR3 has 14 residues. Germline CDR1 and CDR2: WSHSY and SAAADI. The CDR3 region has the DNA TGCGCCAGCAGTGAACCAGCGGAGGACTACGAGCAGTACGTC. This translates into CASSEPAEDYEQYV.

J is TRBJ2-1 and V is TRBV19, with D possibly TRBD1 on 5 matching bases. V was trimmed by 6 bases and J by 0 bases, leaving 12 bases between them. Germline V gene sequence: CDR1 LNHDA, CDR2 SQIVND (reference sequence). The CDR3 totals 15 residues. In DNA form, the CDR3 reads TGTGCCAGTAGCATTGACAGTAGCTCCTACAATGAGCAGTTCTTC. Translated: CASSIDSSSYNEQFF. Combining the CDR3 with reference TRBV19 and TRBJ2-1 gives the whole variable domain DGGITQSPKYLFRKEGQNVTLSCEQNLNHDAMYWYRQDPGQGLRLIYYSQIVNDFQKGDIAEGYSVSREKKESFPLTVTSAQKNPTAFYLCASSIDSSSYNEQFFGPGTRLTVL.